A selection of T cell receptor beta chains follows, all from one sample in a study of T-cell memory formation after mild COVID-19. TCRdb analysed the 5' RACE reads with MiXCR anew, one entry per CDR3 protein. The table has 500,000 to 650,000 distinct CDR3 sequences, less than 25% seen once. Specimen: PBMCs or a T cell subset sorted from them (not recorded which). These receptors were taken from an adult woman who had mild COVID-19 (a few samples of this study predate the infection). Cell type and time point are not known. Both conserved end residues are part of each CDR3. Each record gives: clone size, D gene, J gene, V gene, CDR3 protein, CDR3 DNA. D genes are given only for firm matches. Size is omitted from some rows. Given values are once, few, many or a class for expanded clones.

clone_size: .
d_call: TRBD1
j_call: TRBJ1-6
v_call: TRBV30
cdr3_aa: CAWSVAGTGNSPLHF
cdr3_nt: TGTGCCTGGAGCGTCGCCGGGACAGGGAATTCACCCCTCCACTTT

clone_size: few
d_call: TRBD2
j_call: TRBJ2-1
v_call: TRBV4-1
cdr3_aa: CASSLLPLGGGARKGYNEQFF
cdr3_nt: TGCGCCAGCAGCCTCCTGCCTCTGGGCGGGGGGGCGCGAAAGGGGTACAATGAGCAGTTCTTC

clone_size: many
d_call: .
j_call: TRBJ2-3
v_call: TRBV24-1
cdr3_aa: CATSDSGVRTDTQYF
cdr3_nt: TGTGCCACCAGTGATTCGGGGGTTAGGACAGATACGCAGTATTTT

clone_size: .
d_call: .
j_call: TRBJ1-4
v_call: TRBV4-1
cdr3_aa: CASSQGRRRINEKLFF
cdr3_nt: TGCGCCAGCAGCCAAGGAAGGCGGCGGATTAATGAAAAACTGTTTTTT

clone_size: many
d_call: .
j_call: TRBJ1-1
v_call: TRBV27
cdr3_aa: CASSLKGLRMNTEAFF
cdr3_nt: TGTGCCAGCAGTTTGAAAGGTTTGCGCATGAACACTGAAGCTTTCTTT

clone_size: many
d_call: TRBD1
j_call: TRBJ1-2
v_call: TRBV30
cdr3_aa: CAWRGPGQLHYGYTF
cdr3_nt: TGTGCCTGGAGGGGACCGGGACAGCTTCATTATGGCTACACCTTC

clone_size: few
d_call: .
j_call: TRBJ1-5
v_call: TRBV24-1
cdr3_aa: CATSDPRYSNQPQHF
cdr3_nt: TGTGCCACCAGTGATCCCAGGTATAGCAATCAGCCCCAGCATTTT

clone_size: .
d_call: TRBD2
j_call: TRBJ2-3
v_call: TRBV20-1
cdr3_aa: CSAQQLAGAGDTQYF
cdr3_nt: TGCAGTGCCCAGCAACTAGCGGGAGCAGGGGATACGCAGTATTTT

clone_size: few
d_call: .
j_call: TRBJ2-7
v_call: TRBV27
cdr3_aa: CASRRDRPYEQYF
cdr3_nt: TGTGCCAGCAGAAGGGACCGCCCCTACGAGCAGTACTTC

clone_size: many
d_call: .
j_call: TRBJ1-1
v_call: TRBV11-2
cdr3_aa: CASTLSQLNTEAFF
cdr3_nt: TGTGCCAGCACCTTGTCCCAGTTGAACACTGAAGCTTTCTTT

clone_size: .
d_call: TRBD1
j_call: TRBJ1-6
v_call: TRBV6-1
cdr3_aa: CASSEAQGQGYSPLHF
cdr3_nt: TGTGCCAGCAGTGAAGCGCAGGGACAGGGGTATTCACCCCTCCACTTT

clone_size: few
d_call: .
j_call: TRBJ2-4
v_call: TRBV6-1
cdr3_aa: CASSGNPWGPKNIQYF
cdr3_nt: TGTGCCAGCAGTGGGAACCCATGGGGGCCCAAAAACATTCAGTACTTC

clone_size: once
d_call: .
j_call: TRBJ2-7
v_call: TRBV6-2/TRBV6-3
cdr3_aa: CASSYPDLDSYEQYF
cdr3_nt: TGTGCCAGCAGTTATCCCGACTTGGACTCCTACGAGCAGTACTTC

clone_size: .
d_call: TRBD2
j_call: TRBJ2-3
v_call: TRBV27
cdr3_aa: CASSLRSSGLVSTQYF
cdr3_nt: TGTGCCAGCAGTTTGAGGTCTAGCGGGTTGGTGAGTACGCAGTATTTT

clone_size: few
d_call: TRBD1
j_call: TRBJ2-7
v_call: TRBV25-1
cdr3_aa: CASRQGTYEQYF
cdr3_nt: TGTGCCAGCCGACAGGGGACCTACGAGCAGTACTTC

clone_size: .
d_call: TRBD2
j_call: TRBJ2-3
v_call: TRBV29-1
cdr3_aa: CSVEPASGTDTQYF
cdr3_nt: TGCAGCGTTGAACCGGCTAGCGGCACGGATACGCAGTATTTT

clone_size: many
d_call: TRBD2
j_call: TRBJ2-3
v_call: TRBV7-6
cdr3_aa: CASSLWSSGSTDTQYF
cdr3_nt: TGTGCCAGCAGCTTATGGTCTAGCGGTAGCACAGATACGCAGTATTTT

clone_size: .
d_call: TRBD2
j_call: TRBJ2-7
v_call: TRBV29-1
cdr3_aa: CSVVRAGDYEQYF
cdr3_nt: TGCAGCGTTGTCCGAGCGGGGGACTACGAGCAGTACTTC

clone_size: once
d_call: TRBD1
j_call: TRBJ2-7
v_call: TRBV7-2
cdr3_aa: CASSSFGQGANNEQYF
cdr3_nt: TGTGCCAGCAGCTCATTTGGACAGGGGGCAAATAACGAGCAGTACTTC

clone_size: .
d_call: .
j_call: TRBJ2-1
v_call: TRBV6-1
cdr3_aa: CASSEARTRGGEQFF
cdr3_nt: TGTGCCAGCAGTGAAGCGCGGACGAGAGGCGGTGAGCAGTTCTTC

clone_size: .
d_call: .
j_call: TRBJ1-5
v_call: TRBV2
cdr3_aa: CASSEWPSNQPQHF
cdr3_nt: TGTGCCAGCAGTGAGTGGCCCAGCAATCAGCCCCAGCATTTT

clone_size: .
d_call: TRBD1
j_call: TRBJ1-6
v_call: TRBV13
cdr3_aa: CASSFTGTGNSPLHF
cdr3_nt: TGTGCCAGCAGCTTTACCGGGACAGGGAATTCACCCCTCCACTTT

clone_size: once
d_call: TRBD1
j_call: TRBJ1-1
v_call: TRBV5-1
cdr3_aa: CAGRSGTGNTEAFF
cdr3_nt: TGCGCCGGTCGGTCGGGGACAGGGAACACTGAAGCTTTCTTT

clone_size: .
d_call: .
j_call: TRBJ2-2
v_call: TRBV15
cdr3_aa: CATRLGRANTGELFF
cdr3_nt: TGTGCCACCAGGTTGGGGCGAGCGAACACCGGGGAGCTGTTTTTT

clone_size: .
d_call: TRBD1
j_call: TRBJ2-1
v_call: TRBV7-6
cdr3_aa: CASSLETGDGPNEQFF
cdr3_nt: TGTGCCAGCAGCTTAGAGACAGGGGACGGACCCAATGAGCAGTTCTTC

clone_size: few
d_call: TRBD2
j_call: TRBJ2-5
v_call: TRBV20-1
cdr3_aa: CSASRPGLAGEEETQYF
cdr3_nt: TGCAGTGCTTCGCGACCGGGACTAGCGGGAGAAGAGGAGACCCAGTACTTC

clone_size: .
d_call: .
j_call: TRBJ2-5
v_call: TRBV7-9
cdr3_aa: CASSWWAGYQETQYF
cdr3_nt: TGTGCCAGCAGCTGGTGGGCGGGTTACCAAGAGACCCAGTACTTC

clone_size: many
d_call: TRBD1
j_call: TRBJ2-7
v_call: TRBV14
cdr3_aa: CASSRRTGVSYEQYF
cdr3_nt: TGTGCCAGCAGCCGAAGGACAGGGGTATCCTACGAGCAGTACTTC

clone_size: few
d_call: .
j_call: TRBJ1-4
v_call: TRBV4-2
cdr3_aa: CASSQDLGKGEKLFF
cdr3_nt: TGTGCCAGCAGCCAAGATCTAGGGAAAGGGGAAAAACTGTTTTTT

clone_size: few
d_call: .
j_call: TRBJ1-2
v_call: TRBV12-3/TRBV12-4
cdr3_aa: CASSPVGGNNYGYTF
cdr3_nt: TGTGCCAGCAGCCCTGTGGGGGGGAATAACTATGGCTACACCTTC

clone_size: .
d_call: .
j_call: TRBJ2-5
v_call: TRBV14
cdr3_aa: CASSQGAFPRETQYF
cdr3_nt: TGTGCCAGCAGCCAAGGCGCGTTCCCCCGTGAAACCCAGTACTTC

clone_size: .
d_call: .
j_call: TRBJ2-7
v_call: TRBV5-1
cdr3_aa: CASSWNRYEQYF
cdr3_nt: TGCGCCAGCAGCTGGAACAGGTACGAGCAGTACTTC

clone_size: few
d_call: .
j_call: TRBJ2-7
v_call: TRBV29-1
cdr3_aa: CSVRSSYEQYF
cdr3_nt: TGCAGCGTAAGGAGCTCCTACGAGCAGTACTTC

clone_size: few
d_call: TRBD2
j_call: TRBJ2-3
v_call: TRBV2
cdr3_aa: CASSPHAKGTSGTDTQYF
cdr3_nt: TGTGCCAGCAGCCCCCATGCGAAGGGGACTAGCGGCACAGATACGCAGTATTTT

clone_size: few
d_call: TRBD1
j_call: TRBJ2-1
v_call: TRBV9
cdr3_aa: CASSPRTGHNEQFF
cdr3_nt: TGTGCCAGCAGTCCAAGGACAGGGCACAATGAGCAGTTCTTC

clone_size: once
d_call: TRBD1
j_call: TRBJ1-6
v_call: TRBV20-1
cdr3_aa: CSARGQTSDYNSPLHF
cdr3_nt: TGCAGTGCTAGGGGACAGACCAGTGACTATAATTCACCCCTCCACTTT

clone_size: .
d_call: TRBD1
j_call: TRBJ1-2
v_call: TRBV4-2
cdr3_aa: CASSPRTGVDYGYTF
cdr3_nt: TGTGCCAGCAGCCCTAGGACAGGGGTGGACTATGGCTACACCTTC

clone_size: few
d_call: TRBD1
j_call: TRBJ1-1
v_call: TRBV15
cdr3_aa: CATSRDQTGLTEAFF
cdr3_nt: TGTGCCACCAGCAGAGATCAGACAGGGTTGACTGAAGCTTTCTTT

clone_size: .
d_call: .
j_call: TRBJ2-1
v_call: TRBV21-1
cdr3_aa: CAPKSPRLWNEQFF
cdr3_nt: TGTGCCCCAAAGAGCCCCCGGTTGTGGAATGAGCAGTTCTTC

clone_size: .
d_call: .
j_call: TRBJ2-6
v_call: TRBV19
cdr3_aa: CASSIDGNSGANVLTF
cdr3_nt: TGTGCCAGTAGTATTGACGGCAACTCTGGGGCCAACGTCCTGACTTTC

clone_size: .
d_call: .
j_call: TRBJ2-1
v_call: TRBV29-1
cdr3_aa: CSVEVISFDEQFF
cdr3_nt: TGCAGCGTTGAAGTCATTAGTTTCGATGAGCAGTTCTTC

clone_size: .
d_call: .
j_call: TRBJ2-1
v_call: TRBV5-1
cdr3_aa: CASTLSGGNEQFF
cdr3_nt: TGCGCCAGCACCCTATCCGGTGGGAATGAGCAGTTCTTC

clone_size: .
d_call: TRBD2
j_call: TRBJ2-3
v_call: TRBV7-2
cdr3_aa: CASSYRLAGARDTQYF
cdr3_nt: TGTGCCAGCAGCTACCGACTAGCGGGAGCTCGAGATACGCAGTATTTT

clone_size: few
d_call: TRBD2
j_call: TRBJ2-7
v_call: TRBV5-4
cdr3_aa: CASSFGGGGEQYF
cdr3_nt: TGTGCCAGCAGCTTTGGGGGGGGTGGCGAGCAGTACTTC

clone_size: few
d_call: .
j_call: TRBJ2-7
v_call: TRBV9
cdr3_aa: CASSVGVATYEQYF
cdr3_nt: TGTGCCAGCAGCGTAGGTGTAGCGACCTACGAGCAGTACTTC

clone_size: few
d_call: .
j_call: TRBJ1-3
v_call: TRBV18
cdr3_aa: CASSPRTGTSGNTIYF
cdr3_nt: TGTGCCAGCTCCCCCAGAACAGGCACCTCTGGAAACACCATATATTTT